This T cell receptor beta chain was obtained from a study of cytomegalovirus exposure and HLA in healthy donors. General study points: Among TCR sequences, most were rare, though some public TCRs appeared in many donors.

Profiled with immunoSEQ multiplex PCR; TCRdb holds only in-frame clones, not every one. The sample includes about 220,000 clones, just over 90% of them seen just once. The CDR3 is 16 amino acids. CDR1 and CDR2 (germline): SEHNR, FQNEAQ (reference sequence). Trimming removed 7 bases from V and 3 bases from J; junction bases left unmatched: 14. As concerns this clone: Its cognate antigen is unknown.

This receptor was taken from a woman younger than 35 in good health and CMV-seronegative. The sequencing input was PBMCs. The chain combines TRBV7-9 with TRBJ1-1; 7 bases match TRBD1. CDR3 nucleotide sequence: TGTGCCAGCACCCCGGGATTGACAGGGTTAGACACTGAAGCTTTCTTT. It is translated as CASTPGLTGLDTEAFF.